One sample yielded the 14 T cell receptor beta chains listed below, sequenced in a study of blood T cells in healthy people across ages. A second 7 to 11 cycle PCR used barcoded and J-beta primers. One entry per CDR3 protein results from TCRdb running MiXCR on the 5' RACE reads. The profile covers about 380,000 distinct CDR3 sequences, with about half appearing a single time and around 49% taken by the ten largest. The sequenced sample was blood. The receptors stem from a man aged 60-69 years in good health.

CDR3 sequence: CAITDRDQSSYEQYF. As DNA, the CDR3 is TGTGCCATTACCGACAGGGACCAAAGCTCCTACGAGCAGTACTTC. This chain uses TRBV10-3 with TRBJ2-7; 7 bases line up with TRBD1. The J segment lost 0 bases and the V segment lost 9 bases, leaving 11 bases of the junction unmatched. CDR3 length equals 15 residues. CDR1 is ENHRY and CDR2 is SYGVKD in the germline V gene.

The table lists this clonotype with a few counts. The chain combines TRBV3-1 with TRBJ1-2, with D possibly being TRBD1 (6 bases). Germline V gene data show CDR1 as LGHDT and CDR2 as YNNKEL (reference sequence). This CDR3 is 14 amino acids long. V gave up 1 base and J gave up 4 bases, with 10 bases separating them. CDR3 residues: CASSQARGGYGYTF. CDR3 sequence (DNA): TGTGCCAGCAGCCAAGCCAGGGGTGGCTATGGCTACACCTTC. Full variable domain (rest looked up from reference TRBV3-1 and TRBJ1-2): DTAVSQTPKYLVTQMGNDKSIKCEQNLGHDTMYWYKQDSKKFLKIMFSYNNKELIINETVPNRFSPKSPDKAHLNLHINSLELGDSAVYFCASSQARGGYGYTFGSGTRLTVV.

This chain links TRBV20-1 with TRBJ1-2, with 8 bases identical to TRBD1. V lost 0 bases to trimming and J lost 7 bases; unmatched junction nucleotides: 7. The CDR3 loop spans 14 amino acids. CDR1 and CDR2 from the germline V gene are DFQATT and SNEGSKA (reference sequence). This chain's CDR3 is CSARDRQGAGGYTF. The CDR3 DNA is TGCAGTGCTAGAGATCGGCAGGGGGCGGGTGGCTACACCTTC.

The chain couples TRBV10-3 to TRBJ2-1, with TRBD2 identical over 10 bases. V gave up 2 bases and J gave up 4 bases; unmatched junction bases: 5. CDR1 is ENHRY, CDR2 SYGVKD, per germline. This CDR3 has 16 residues. Here the CDR3 DNA reads TGTGCCATCAGTGAGGACGCTAGCGGGAGTTACAATGAGCAGTTCTTC. Translated, it gives CAISEDASGSYNEQFF.

The genes are TRBV7-6 and TRBJ1-6; 10 bases fit TRBD1. CDR3 length: 15 amino acids. Germline-derived CDR1 and CDR2 are SGHVS and FNYEAQ. J lost 7 bases, V lost 5 bases, and 5 bases had no gene match. The CDR3 is CASSPLTGGNSPLHF. CDR3 DNA sequence: TGTGCCAGCAGCCCCCTGACAGGGGGCAATTCACCCCTCCACTTT.

V and J are TRBV6-5 and TRBJ2-3; a possible D gene is TRBD1 (6 bases). This CDR3 spans 16 amino acids. V lost 6 bases to trimming and J lost 1 base, with 17 bases between them. CDR1 is MNHEY and CDR2 is SVGAGI in the germline V gene. The CDR3 spells CASSFRQAGGTDTQYF. The DNA for the CDR3 is TGTGCCAGCAGCTTCCGACAGGCTGGAGGCACAGATACGCAGTATTTT.

This chain connects TRBV20-1 to TRBJ2-5; D is undetermined. From germline, CDR1 is DFQATT and CDR2 SNEGSKA (reference sequence). This CDR3 region has 12 residues. V was cut by 2 bases and J by 6 bases, with 10 bases left in between. CDR3 protein: CSARSQEQTQYF. The CDR3 coding sequence is TGCAGTGCTAGAAGCCAGGAGCAGACCCAGTACTTC.

With regard to this clonotype: The final CDR3 position lacks the conserved phenylalanine or tryptophan, pointing to a likely read error. CDR3 sequence: CASSDHDRGWYNEQFL. The CDR3 DNA sequence: TGCGCCAGCAGTGACCATGACAGGGGCTGGTACAATGAGCAGTTCTTA. V is TRBV25-1 and J is TRBJ2-1; TRBD1 matches at 8 bases. The length of the CDR3 is 16 residues. Per germline, CDR1 MGHDK and CDR2 SYGVNS.

The genes are TRBV3-1 and TRBJ2-2; 8 positions agree with TRBD1. The germline gives CDR1 LGHDT, CDR2 YNNKEL (reference sequence). The CDR3 is 16 amino acids. Trimming cost V 6 bases and J 0 bases; bases outside gene matches: 6. Written as DNA, the CDR3 is TGTGCCAGCAGAAGGTCAGGGGGCACGAACACCGGGGAGCTGTTTTTT. This encodes CASRRSGGTNTGELFF.

V is TRBV6-5 and J is TRBJ2-1, with D unresolved. The CDR3 consists of 14 residues. The V gene lost 0 bases and the J gene lost 4 bases, with 7 bases spanning the gap. Looked up from germline, CDR1 is MNHEY and CDR2 is SVGAGI. CDR3 nucleotide sequence: TGTGCCAGCAGTTACTCACGAGTTTACAATGAGCAGTTCTTC. Its protein product is CASSYSRVYNEQFF.

Concerning this clonotype itself: One base away lies a much larger clone, so this may be a sequencing read error. The chain links TRBV7-2 to TRBJ2-4; TRBD2 agrees at 11 bases. Trimming took 5 bases from V and 11 from J; bases not matched to a gene: 8. Germline CDR1 and CDR2: SGHTA and FQGNSA. CDR3 length: 14 residues. CDR3 in DNA: TGTGCCAGCAGCATAACTAGCGGGAGTGACGTTCAGTACTTC. This encodes CASSITSGSDVQYF.

The rearrangement uses TRBV12-3 or TRBV12-4 and TRBJ2-1, with D uncertain. The CDR3 contains 12 residues. Trimming took 2 bases from V and 7 from J, leaving 6 bases between them. The CDR3 loop reads CASSLFGNEQFF. DNA for the CDR3: TGTGCCAGCAGTTTATTTGGAAATGAGCAGTTCTTC.

Concerning this clonotype itself: One end of the junction is discordant with germline, which a read error may explain. The chain links TRBV28 to TRBJ2-1, with 7 bases lining up with TRBD1. Germline CDR1 and CDR2: MDHEN and SYDVKM. This CDR3 comprises 14 residues. The CDR3 is CASKGTDSFNEQFF. Here the CDR3 DNA reads TGTGCCAGCAAAGGGACAGATTCCTTCAATGAGCAGTTCTTC.

This chain joins TRBV15 and TRBJ2-3; unclear D gene. Germline V CDR1 and CDR2: LNHNV, YYDKDF (reference sequence). V lost 2 bases and J 2 bases, leaving 5 bases between the germline ends. The CDR3 covers 13 residues. CDR3 amino acids: CATSRRITDTQYF. DNA for the CDR3: TGTGCCACCAGCAGACGGATCACAGATACGCAGTATTTT.